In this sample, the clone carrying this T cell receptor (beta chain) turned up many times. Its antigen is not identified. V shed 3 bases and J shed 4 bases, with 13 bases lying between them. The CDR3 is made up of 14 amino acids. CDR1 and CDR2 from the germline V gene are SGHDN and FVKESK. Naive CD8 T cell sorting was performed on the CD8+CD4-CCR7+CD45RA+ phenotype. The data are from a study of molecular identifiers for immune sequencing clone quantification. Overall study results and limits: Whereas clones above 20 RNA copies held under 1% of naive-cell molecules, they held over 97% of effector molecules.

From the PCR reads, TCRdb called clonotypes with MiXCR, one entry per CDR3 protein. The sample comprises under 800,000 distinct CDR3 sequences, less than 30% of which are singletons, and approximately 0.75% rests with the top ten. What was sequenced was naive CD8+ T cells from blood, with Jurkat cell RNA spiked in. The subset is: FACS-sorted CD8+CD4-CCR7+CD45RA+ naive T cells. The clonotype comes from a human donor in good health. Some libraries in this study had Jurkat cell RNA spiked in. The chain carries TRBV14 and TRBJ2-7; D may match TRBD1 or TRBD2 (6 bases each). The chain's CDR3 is CASSHMGGSYEQYF. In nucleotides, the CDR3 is TGTGCCAGCAGCCACATGGGGGGCTCGTACGAGCAGTACTTC.